These 13 T cell receptor beta chains originate from one sample sequenced in a study of T cells in Graves' hyperthyroidism and ophthalmopathy. RNA transcripts provided the source from which TCR beta CDR3 regions were amplified. First-round RT-PCR with HTBI primers amplified the TCR CDR3 region. TCRdb independently ran MiXCR on the multiplex PCR reads; one entry per CDR3 protein. The data show 730,000 or so distinct CDR3 sequences, with about 19% seen just once and approximately 15% held by the top ten. Sequencing was carried out using blood. All receptors come from a woman aged 50 to 60 with Graves' hyperthyroidism that later progressed to Graves' ophthalmopathy.

This clonotype was recorded at least ten times. This chain joins TRBV7-2 and TRBJ1-5; 9 positions agree with TRBD1. CDR1 is SGHTA and CDR2 is FQGNSA in the germline V gene. J gave up 4 bases and V 4 bases, and 5 bases lay outside the gene matches. The CDR3 is made up of 15 amino acids. CDR3 amino acids: CASSSQGARNQPQHF. The CDR3 DNA is TGTGCCAGCAGCTCACAGGGGGCGCGGAATCAGCCCCAGCATTTT.

In its sample, this clonotype was seen many times. V gene TRBV5-6 combines with J gene TRBJ1-2; 10 nucleotides match TRBD1. The ends lost 5 bases at V and 2 bases at J; junction bases unmatched: 6. Germline CDR1 SGHDT, CDR2 YYEEEE. The CDR3 spans 15 residues. CDR3 in amino acids: CASRKGTGVNYGYTF. Here the CDR3 DNA reads TGTGCCAGCAGAAAAGGGACAGGGGTGAACTATGGCTACACCTTC.

V is TRBV5-6 and J is TRBJ1-2, with TRBD1 matching 10 bases. The junction had 17 bases not matched to a gene; V was cut back by 4 bases and J by 8 bases. CDR1 is SGHDT, CDR2 YYEEEE, per germline. This CDR3 region has 17 residues. This chain's CDR3 is CASSLTAGQGFSGGYTF. The CDR3 nucleotides read TGTGCCAGCAGCCTAACCGCGGGACAGGGGTTCTCTGGCGGCTACACCTTC.

In this sample, this clonotype turned up many times. This rearrangement joins TRBV5-1 to TRBJ2-3; D is perhaps TRBD2 (6 bases). V was cut by 0 bases and J by 3 bases, with 11 bases left in between. This CDR3 has 15 residues. Germline CDR1 reads SGHRS; CDR2 reads YFSETQ. CDR3 sequence reads: CASSLAAGRTDTQYF. The CDR3 DNA is TGCGCCAGCAGCTTGGCCGCGGGGAGGACAGATACGCAGTATTTT.

This sequence joins TRBV6-6 and TRBJ1-2, with D unclear. This CDR3 is built from 17 residues. Trimming cost V 0 bases and J 0 bases, with 14 bases left between them. In germline, CDR1 is MNHNY, CDR2 SVGAGI (reference sequence). The CDR3: CASSYSPGTATNYGYTF. CDR3 coding DNA: TGTGCCAGCAGTTACTCGCCAGGTACAGCCACTAACTATGGCTACACCTTC.

A few counts support this clonotype. The V call is TRBV10-3, the J call TRBJ1-5; D is unresolved. Trimming stripped 2 bases from V and 5 bases from J, with 7 bases between. The CDR3 extends over 13 amino acids. Germline lookup yields CDR1 ENHRY and CDR2 SYGVKD. The CDR3 loop reads CAISEMGHQPQHF. As DNA, the CDR3 is TGTGCCATCAGTGAGATGGGCCATCAGCCCCAGCATTTT.

In its sample, this clonotype was seen many times. The chain joins TRBV5-1 to TRBJ2-3; 9 positions agree with TRBD1. The trim removed 4 bases at V and 5 bases at J, leaving 5 bases unmatched. CDR1 and CDR2 from the germline V gene are SGHRS and YFSETQ. This CDR3 is built from 14 residues. The CDR3 DNA sequence: TGCGCCAGCAGCCAGGACAGGGGTGAAGATACGCAGTATTTT. Its protein product is CASSQDRGEDTQYF.

The sample holds a few counts of this clonotype. V usage is TRBV20-1 and J usage is TRBJ2-2; the match to TRBD2 covers 11 bases. This CDR3 spans 19 amino acids. Germline CDR1 DFQATT, CDR2 SNEGSKA (reference sequence). Trimming took 0 bases from V and 5 from J; bases not matched to a gene: 14. The CDR3 DNA reads TGCAGTGCTAGAGATCTGGGTAGCGGGGGGGTTTGGAGGACCGGGGAGCTGTTTTTT. Translation: CSARDLGSGGVWRTGELFF.

This clonotype came up many times. The rearrangement uses TRBV11-3 and TRBJ1-1, with 7 bases matching TRBD1. The germline CDR1 and CDR2 sequences are SGHNT and YENEEA. The CDR3 spans 13 residues. V lost 4 bases to trimming and J lost 3 bases; unmatched junction nucleotides: 2. CDR3 residues: CASSYRGYTEAFF. Here the CDR3 DNA reads TGTGCCAGCAGCTACAGGGGATACACTGAAGCTTTCTTT.

The J gene is TRBJ2-3, the V gene TRBV15; D is unclear. V lost 1 base to trimming and J lost 5 bases, with 13 bases between them. Germline V gene sequence: CDR1 LNHNV, CDR2 YYDKDF (reference sequence). CDR3 length: 15 amino acids. CDR3 amino acids: CATSRVLQVGDTQYF. In DNA form, the CDR3 reads TGTGCCACCAGCAGAGTTTTGCAGGTGGGAGATACGCAGTATTTT.

This clonotype was detected only a few times. The chain has TRBV24-1 and TRBJ1-5; the D is unclear. CDR3 length: 17 residues. In germline, CDR1 is KGHDR, CDR2 SFDVKD. Trimming cost V 4 bases and J 2 bases, with 17 bases left between them. This chain's CDR3 is CATSDQIEGLGNQPQHF. The DNA for the CDR3 is TGTGCCACCAGTGACCAAATAGAAGGGCTTGGCAATCAGCCCCAGCATTTT.

The chain employs TRBV20-1 and TRBJ1-2; 8 nucleotides agree with TRBD1. The CDR3 length is 15 residues. Germline V CDR1 and CDR2: DFQATT, SNEGSKA (reference sequence). V lost 4 bases to trimming and J lost 4 bases; unmatched junction nucleotides: 11. The CDR3 nucleotides are TGCAGTGCTACGACGGGACAGGATCTTTTCTATGGCTACACCTTC. This sequence encodes CSATTGQDLFYGYTF.

The chain links TRBV5-1 to TRBJ2-2, with TRBD2 matching over 14 bases. Germline loops: CDR1 SGHRS, CDR2 YFSETQ. The ends lost 0 bases at V and 1 base at J; junction bases unmatched: 2. This CDR3 has 18 amino acids. For the CDR3, the DNA is TGCGCCAGCAGCTTGGGACTAGCGGGGGGGATGAACACCGGGGAGCTGTTTTTT. It is translated as CASSLGLAGGMNTGELFF.